These 19 T cell receptor beta chains share one sample of origin, sequenced in a study of control samples from healthy donors and cancer patients. Only in-frame clones appear in the TCRdb table, and some are missing; sequencing was by immunoSEQ multiplex PCR. The data contain about 130,000 clones, roughly 92% of them singletons. Material: blood. All receptors derive from a man aged 18 to 30 in good health.

This chain connects TRBV12-3 or TRBV12-4 to TRBJ2-2; maybe TRBD1 (5 bases). The CDR3 consists of 13 residues. The V end lost 4 bases, the J end lost 7 bases, and 10 bases lay between the germline ends. The CDR3 bases are TGTGCCAGCAGTTCAGGGCAGGGCGGGGAGCTGTTTTTT. This codes for CASSSGQGGELFF.

This clone was found once. The chain joins TRBV5-1 to TRBJ2-3; D is ambiguous. CDR3 length: 11 amino acids. Germline values: CDR1 SGHRS, CDR2 YFSETQ. V gave up 5 bases and J gave up 3 bases, with 4 bases separating them. CDR3 nucleotide sequence: TGCGCCAGCAGTCGGACAGATACGCAGTATTTT. This codes for CASSRTDTQYF.

The chain uses TRBV5-1 and TRBJ2-5, with D uncertain. This CDR3 has 14 residues. Deletions cut 3 bases from V and 6 bases from J, with 15 bases between. CDR1 and CDR2 (germline): SGHRS, YFSETQ. CDR3 loop: CASSSWEKWQTQYF. For the CDR3, the DNA is TGCGCCAGCAGCTCCTGGGAAAAGTGGCAGACCCAGTACTTC. Based on the CDR3 plus reference TRBV5-1 and TRBJ2-5, the full variable domain is KAGVTQTPRYLIKTRGQQVTLSCSPISGHRSVSWYQQTPGQGLQFLFEYFSETQRNKGNFPGRFSGRQFSNSRSEMNVSTLELGDSALYLCASSSWEKWQTQYFGPGTRLLVL.

The J gene is TRBJ1-2, the V gene TRBV25-1; D not certain. Germline V gene sequence: CDR1 MGHDK, CDR2 SYGVNS. Trimming took 8 bases from V and 8 from J, leaving 30 bases between them. This CDR3 region has 17 residues. The CDR3 region has the DNA TGTGCCAGCTCCCCCCCAAGGCCCCTCCCCGGGGTAAAAGGCTACACCTTC. Translating gives CASSPPRPLPGVKGYTF.

The chain couples TRBV6-5 to TRBJ2-7; 9 nucleotides match TRBD1. Per germline, CDR1 MNHEY and CDR2 SVGAGI. The CDR3 contains 15 residues. The V gene end was trimmed by 5 bases and the J gene end by 3 bases; junction bases not matched to a gene: 8. In nucleotides, the CDR3 is TGTGCCAGCAGTAGGCCGGGACAGGGTCTCTACGAGCAGTACTTC. Protein product: CASSRPGQGLYEQYF.

The V call is TRBV9, the J call TRBJ2-1; perhaps TRBD1 as D (6 bases). V was clipped by 3 bases and J by 5 bases, with 15 bases between them. Germline CDR1 SGDLS, CDR2 YYNGEE. This CDR3 is 15 amino acids long. The CDR3 nucleotides are TGTGCCAGCAGCGCGGACAGCAACCTTCACAATGAGCAGTTCTTC. Translated: CASSADSNLHNEQFF.

The chain links TRBV14 to TRBJ1-4; D may be TRBD1 (5 bases). The germline gives CDR1 SGHDN, CDR2 FVKESK. The CDR3 consists of 14 residues. Trimming stripped 2 bases from V and 5 bases from J, with 9 bases between. CDR3 amino acids: CASSQKGSNEKLFF. The DNA of the CDR3 is TGTGCCAGCAGCCAAAAGGGGTCGAATGAAAAACTGTTTTTT.

This clone was recorded once. The CDR3 DNA reads as TGTGCCAGCAGCCAAGATGCGTCAGGGGCGCACTATGGCTACACCTTC. As protein: CASSQDASGAHYGYTF. The gene calls are TRBV3-1 (or the pseudogene TRBV3-2) and TRBJ1-2; D possibly corresponds to TRBD1 (6 bases). The CDR3 consists of 16 residues. Per the germline V gene, CDR1 is LGHDT and CDR2 is YNNKEL (reference sequence). With 0 bases removed from V and 3 bases from J, the gap between germline ends came to 14 bases.

The V and J genes are TRBV9 and TRBJ2-7, with D unclear. CDR1 and CDR2 from the germline V gene are SGDLS and YYNGEE. The CDR3 is made up of 14 amino acids. Trimming removed 1 base at V and 2 bases at J, with 10 bases between. The CDR3 spells CASSVSARTYEQYF. The CDR3 DNA reads as TGTGCCAGCAGCGTAAGCGCCAGGACCTACGAGCAGTACTTC.

The chain employs TRBV9 and TRBJ1-3; no clear D. CDR1 SGDLS and CDR2 YYNGEE come from the germline V gene. V gave up 7 bases and J gave up 0 bases, with 17 bases separating them. The CDR3 length is 16 residues. The CDR3 region is CASGISPTNSGNTIYF. The CDR3 coding sequence is TGTGCCAGCGGTATCAGCCCCACCAACTCTGGAAACACCATATATTTT.

The genes are TRBV2 and TRBJ2-2, with 8 bases that match TRBD1. With 6 bases clipped from V and 8 bases from J, the junction kept 8 bases outside the gene matches. The germline gives CDR1 SNHLY, CDR2 FYNNEI. There are 14 residues in the CDR3. The CDR3, as DNA: TGTGCCAGCAGAAACCCCGGACAGGGAGGGGAGCTGTTTTTT. Amino acids: CASRNPGQGGELFF.

This clone was detected once. The chain recombines TRBV7-5 with TRBJ1-2; the D call of TRBD1 is as the table states it, not checked on the DNA. TRBV7-5 is deemed a pseudogene. This CDR3 spans 14 amino acids. The CDR3 coding sequence is TGTGCCAGAAGCGTGACAGGTATTAAATGTGGCTACACCTTC. It is translated as CARSVTGIKCGYTF.

The chain has TRBV5-1 and TRBJ2-3; 15 bases map to TRBD2. CDR1 and CDR2 from the germline V gene are SGHRS and YFSETQ. The ends lost 4 bases at V and 5 bases at J; junction bases unmatched: 5. The CDR3 runs to 16 residues. The CDR3: CASSPGLAGGVDTQYF. The CDR3 DNA reads TGCGCCAGCAGCCCGGGACTAGCGGGGGGCGTAGATACGCAGTATTTT.

The CDR3 DNA reads as TGTGCCAGCAGCTTTGGGGGGGGCCACCAAGAGACCCAGTACTTC. Translating it yields CASSFGGGHQETQYF. The rearrangement joins TRBV7-2 to TRBJ2-5, with D possibly being TRBD2 (7 bases). Per the germline V gene, CDR1 is SGHTA and CDR2 is FQGNSA. The CDR3 is 15 residues long. The V gene lost 3 bases and the J gene lost 0 bases, with 11 bases spanning the gap.

The chain links TRBV18 to TRBJ1-2; D is unresolved. This CDR3 contains 14 residues. CDR1 KGHSH and CDR2 LQKENI come from the germline V gene. The V end lost 3 bases, the J end lost 1 base, and 9 bases lay between the germline ends. The CDR3 is CASSPSAINYGYTF. CDR3 bases: TGTGCCAGCTCACCCTCCGCGATTAACTATGGCTACACCTTC. The variable domain in full, completed from reference TRBV18 and TRBJ1-2, reads NAGVMQNPRHLVRRRGQEARLRCSPMKGHSHVYWYRQLPEEGLKFMVYLQKENIIDESGMPKERFSAEFPKEGPSILRIQQVVRGDSAAYFCASSPSAINYGYTFGSGTRLTVV.

This clone appeared once. V gene TRBV7-9 combines with J gene TRBJ1-6; D perhaps matches TRBD1 (6 bases). The ends were cut back, 5 bases at V and 9 bases at J, with 14 bases in the middle. Germline lookup yields CDR1 SEHNR and CDR2 FQNEAQ (reference sequence). The CDR3 has 14 amino acids. CDR3 loop: CASSPRDIGSPLHF. The DNA for the CDR3 is TGTGCCAGCAGCCCGCGGGACATCGGTTCACCCCTCCACTTT.

This sequence joins TRBV9 and TRBJ2-2; 10 nucleotides align to TRBD2. This CDR3 has 17 residues. The ends lost 3 bases at V and 6 bases at J; junction bases unmatched: 11. The V gene's germline CDR1 is SGDLS and CDR2 YYNGEE. The CDR3 nucleotides are TGTGCCAGCAGCGCCAGCGATTCTAGCGGGGGTCCCGGGGAGCTGTTTTTT. Protein sequence: CASSASDSSGGPGELFF.

J is TRBJ2-3 and V is TRBV7-9, with 7 bases aligning to TRBD1. J was trimmed by 14 bases and V by 6 bases; bases with no gene match: 11. The CDR3 length is 12 residues. Germline loops: CDR1 SEHNR, CDR2 FQNEAQ (reference sequence). As DNA, the CDR3 is TGTGCCAGCAGTCGGGACAGCCTCACTCCGTATTTT. This translates into CASSRDSLTPYF.

This clone was detected only a few times. The rearrangement links TRBV6-5 to TRBJ1-2; TRBD1 matches 8 bases. CDR3 size: 12 residues. V lost 6 bases, J lost 8 bases, and 5 bases stayed unmatched. Germline V CDR1 and CDR2: MNHEY, SVGAGI. The DNA of the CDR3 is TGTGCCAGCAGCTTACAGGGGGACGGCTACACCTTC. Its protein is CASSLQGDGYTF.